This record looks at one T cell receptor (beta chain) sequence and its context. This entry comes from a study of T cell changes during pregnancy in multiple sclerosis. Germline V CDR1 and CDR2: SGHTA, FQGTGA. Germline trimming cut 5 bases from V and 8 bases from J; bases unmatched to any gene: 9. The CDR3 is 14 amino acids. Measured with immunoSEQ multiplex PCR; TCRdb has only the in-frame clones, and not every one. The sample holds some 80,000 clones, more than 90% seen once. The sequence came from a female donor with multiple sclerosis, enrolled in a pregnancy study. This specimen consisted of peripheral blood, obtained in the second trimester of pregnancy. The chain combines TRBV7-3 with TRBJ2-3, with 8 nucleotides matching TRBD2. The CDR3 DNA sequence: TGTGCCAGCAGCCCGGGACTAGATTTGGGTACGCAGTATTTT. Translating it yields CASSPGLDLGTQYF.